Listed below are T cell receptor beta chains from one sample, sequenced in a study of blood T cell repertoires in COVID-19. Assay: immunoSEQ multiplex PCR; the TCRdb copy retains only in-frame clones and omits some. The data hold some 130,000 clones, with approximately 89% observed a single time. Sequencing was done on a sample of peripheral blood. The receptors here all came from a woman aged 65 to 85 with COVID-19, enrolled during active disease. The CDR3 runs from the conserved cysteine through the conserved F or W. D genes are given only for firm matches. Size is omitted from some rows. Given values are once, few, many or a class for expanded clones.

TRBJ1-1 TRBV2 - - TGTGCCAGCAGGCCCGAGGATTTCAGGGACACTGAAGCTTTCTTT CASRPEDFRDTEAFF
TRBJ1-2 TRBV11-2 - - TGTGCCAGCAGCCCTGGGGGGGTAGGTGGCTACACCTTC CASSPGGVGGYTF
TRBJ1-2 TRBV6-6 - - TGTGCCAGCAAAAGGGGTCTTTACTATGGCTACACCTTC CASKRGLYYGYTF
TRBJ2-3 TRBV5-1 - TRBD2 TGCGCCAGCAGCCGCGGGGGGGCGGATACGCAGTATTTT CASSRGGADTQYF
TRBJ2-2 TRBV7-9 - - TGTGCCAGCAGCTTAGCCTCGACACCGAACACCGGGGAGCTGTTTTTT CASSLASTPNTGELFF
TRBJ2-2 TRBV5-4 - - TGTGCCAGCAGCCCCGGGGGATTGAACACCGGGGAGCTGTTTTTT CASSPGGLNTGELFF
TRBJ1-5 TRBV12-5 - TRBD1 TGTGCTAGTGGTCCAAGGACAGGTCGCAATCAGCCCCAGCATTTT CASGPRTGRNQPQHF
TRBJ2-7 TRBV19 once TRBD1 TGTGCCAGTAGTATCGGGACAGGGTTCATCGAGCAGTACTTC CASSIGTGFIEQYF
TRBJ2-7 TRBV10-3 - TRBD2 TGTGCCATCAGTGAGAAAAGAGGTGGCGGGGGGCTTACCGAGCAGTACTTC CAISEKRGGGGLTEQYF
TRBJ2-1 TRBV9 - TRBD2 TGTGCCAGCAGCGTAAGAGAGCGGGGGGGAGTTGAGCAGTTCTTC CASSVRERGGVEQFF
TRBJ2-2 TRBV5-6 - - TGTGCCAGCAGCTTGCTGACAGAGGAGTCCGGGGAGCTGTTTTTT CASSLLTEESGELFF
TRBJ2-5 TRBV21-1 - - TGTGCCAGCGAGGAGACCCAGTACTTC CASEETQYF
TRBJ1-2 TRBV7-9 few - TGTGCCAGCAGCTTAGGGGGGCCACAGTATCGCTACACCTTC CASSLGGPQYRYTF
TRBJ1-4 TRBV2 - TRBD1 TGTGCCAGCAGTGGGACAGGGAATGAAAAACTGTTTTTT CASSGTGNEKLFF
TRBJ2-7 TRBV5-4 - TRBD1 TGTGCCAGCAGCTTGAGGCGACAGGGGCCCTCCTACGAGCAGTACTTC CASSLRRQGPSYEQYF
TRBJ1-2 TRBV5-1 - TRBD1 TGCGCCAGCAGCTTGGGACAGGGAGTTGATGGCTACACCTTC CASSLGQGVDGYTF
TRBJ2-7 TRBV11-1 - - TGTGCCAGCAGCCTGGCCGACAGTTCCTACGAGCAGTACTTC CASSLADSSYEQYF
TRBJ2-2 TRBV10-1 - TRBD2 TGCGCCAGCAGACTAGCGGGGGACACCGGGGAGCTGTTTTTT CASRLAGDTGELFF
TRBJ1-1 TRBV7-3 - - TGTGCCAGCAGCTTAATTGCGGAGACAGGAAAAGCTTTCTTT CASSLIAETGKAFF
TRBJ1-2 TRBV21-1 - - TGTGCCAGCAGCAAAGGACAGCGCCGCTATGGCTACACCTTC CASSKGQRRYGYTF
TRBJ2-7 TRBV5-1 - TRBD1 TGCGCCAGCAGCTTGGTTCCGTCGACAGGGGAGCAGTACTTC CASSLVPSTGEQYF
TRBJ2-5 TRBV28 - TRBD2 TGTGCCAGCAGTGTACAGCGGGGGGGCCGCGAGACCCAGTACTTC CASSVQRGGRETQYF
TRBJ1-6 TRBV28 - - TGTGCCAGCAGTCCGGACAAGGATAATTCACCCCTCCACTTT CASSPDKDNSPLHF
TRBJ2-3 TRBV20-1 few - TGCAGTGCTAGTAATACGGGTGACACAGATACGCAGTATTTT CSASNTGDTDTQYF
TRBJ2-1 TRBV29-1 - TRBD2 TGCAGCGTTGAATTCCCAGCGGGGGGAGACAATGAGCAGTTCTTC CSVEFPAGGDNEQFF
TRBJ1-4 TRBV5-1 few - TGCGCCAGCAGCTTGGCAGATCCTAATGAAAAACTGTTTTTT CASSLADPNEKLFF
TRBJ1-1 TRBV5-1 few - TGCGCCAGCAGCTTGGAACAGATGAACACTGAAGCTTTCTTT CASSLEQMNTEAFF
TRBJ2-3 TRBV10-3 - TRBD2 TGTGCCATCAGTGAGCCTCGACTAGCGGGGGGGCCAACAGATACGCAGTATTTT CAISEPRLAGGPTDTQYF
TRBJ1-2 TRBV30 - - TGTGCCTGGAGCCCGGCTAACTATGGCTACACCTTC CAWSPANYGYTF
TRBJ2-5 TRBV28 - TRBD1 TGTGCCAGCAGCTCGGACAGGGGAGTGTGGGCGGGGGTAGAGACCCAGTACTTC CASSSDRGVWAGVETQYF
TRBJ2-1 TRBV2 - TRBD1 TGTGCCAGCAGCCAACAGGGGAGCTCCTACAATGAGCAGTTCTTC CASSQQGSSYNEQFF
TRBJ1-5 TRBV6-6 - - TGTGCCAGCAGTTACTCGCCGGACACCGGCAATCAGCCCCAGCATTTT CASSYSPDTGNQPQHF
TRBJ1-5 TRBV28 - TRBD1 TGTGCCAGCAGTTCGGGACAGGGGAATCAGCCCCAGCATTTT CASSSGQGNQPQHF
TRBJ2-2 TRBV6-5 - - TGTGCCAGCAGTTACGCCAGGGTCAACACCGGGGAGCTGTTTTTT CASSYARVNTGELFF
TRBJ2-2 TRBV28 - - TGTGCCAGCTCCCCCCCAGCCGGGCAGGGTCAGCTGTTTTTT CASSPPAGQGQLFF
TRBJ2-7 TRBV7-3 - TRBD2 TGTGCCAGCAGCGCAATAGCGGGGAGCACCTACGAGCAGTACTTC CASSAIAGSTYEQYF
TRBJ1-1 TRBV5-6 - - TGTGCCAGCAGGTTGAGGGGAATGAACACTGAAGCTTTCTTT CASRLRGMNTEAFF
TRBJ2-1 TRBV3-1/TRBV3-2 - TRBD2 TGTGCCAGCAGCCAAGGACTAGCGGGGTACAATGAGCAGTTCTTC CASSQGLAGYNEQFF
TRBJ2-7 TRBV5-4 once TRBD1 TGTGCCAGCAGCTGGGGGGCGGGACAGGGCTCCGAGCAGTACTTC CASSWGAGQGSEQYF
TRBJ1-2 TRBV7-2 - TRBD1 TGTGCCAGCAGCTTACCCTACAGGGGTATCTATGGCTACACCTTC CASSLPYRGIYGYTF
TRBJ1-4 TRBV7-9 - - TGTGCCAGCAGCTTGATGGAGGGTGTTGAAAAACTGTTTTTT CASSLMEGVEKLFF
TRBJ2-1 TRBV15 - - TGTGCCACCAGCAGAGGGACGGGATCCTACAATGAGCAGTTCTTC CATSRGTGSYNEQFF
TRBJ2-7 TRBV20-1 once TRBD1 TGCAGTGCAAGGACAGGGAGCGAGCAGTACTTC CSARTGSEQYF
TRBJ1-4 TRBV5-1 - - TGCGCCAGCAGCCCACACGGAGCAACTAATGAAAAACTGTTTTTT CASSPHGATNEKLFF